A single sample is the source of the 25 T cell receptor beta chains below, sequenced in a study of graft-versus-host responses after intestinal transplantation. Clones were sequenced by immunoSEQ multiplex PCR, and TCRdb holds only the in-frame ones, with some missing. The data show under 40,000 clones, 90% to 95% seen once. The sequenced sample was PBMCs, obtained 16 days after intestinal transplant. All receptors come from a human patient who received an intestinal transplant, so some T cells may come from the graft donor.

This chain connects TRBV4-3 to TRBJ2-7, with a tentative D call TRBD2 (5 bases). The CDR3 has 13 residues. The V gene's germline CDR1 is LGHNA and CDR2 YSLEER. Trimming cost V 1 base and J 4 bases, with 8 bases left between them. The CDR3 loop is CASSQGGLYEQYF. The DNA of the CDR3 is TGCGCCAGCAGCCAAGGAGGACTTTACGAGCAGTACTTC.

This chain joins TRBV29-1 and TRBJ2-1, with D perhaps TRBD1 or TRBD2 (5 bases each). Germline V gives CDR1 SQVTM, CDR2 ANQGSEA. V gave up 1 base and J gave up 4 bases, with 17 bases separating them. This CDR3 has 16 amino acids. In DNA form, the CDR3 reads TGCAGCGTTGAAGCGGTAGGGGCGGGTTCTTACAATGAGCAGTTCTTC. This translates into CSVEAVGAGSYNEQFF.

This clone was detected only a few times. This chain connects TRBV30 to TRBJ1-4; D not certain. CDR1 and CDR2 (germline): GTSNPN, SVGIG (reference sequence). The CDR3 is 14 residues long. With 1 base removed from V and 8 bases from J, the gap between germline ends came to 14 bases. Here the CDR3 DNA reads TGTGCCTGGAGTGGCAGTAGAGGGAACGAAAAACTGTTTTTT. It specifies CAWSGSRGNEKLFF.

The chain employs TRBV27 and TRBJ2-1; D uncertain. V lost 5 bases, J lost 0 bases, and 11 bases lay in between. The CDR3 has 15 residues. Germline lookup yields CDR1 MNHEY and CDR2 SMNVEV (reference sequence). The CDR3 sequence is CASSVAPSSYNEQFF. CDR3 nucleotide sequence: TGTGCCAGCAGTGTGGCTCCAAGCTCCTACAATGAGCAGTTCTTC.

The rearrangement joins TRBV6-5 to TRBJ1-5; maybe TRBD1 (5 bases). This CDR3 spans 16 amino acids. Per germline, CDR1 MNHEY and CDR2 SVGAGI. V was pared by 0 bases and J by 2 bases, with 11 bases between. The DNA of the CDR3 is TGTGCCAGCAGTTACTCCGGGGCAAAAGGCAATCAGCCCCAGCATTTT. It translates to CASSYSGAKGNQPQHF.

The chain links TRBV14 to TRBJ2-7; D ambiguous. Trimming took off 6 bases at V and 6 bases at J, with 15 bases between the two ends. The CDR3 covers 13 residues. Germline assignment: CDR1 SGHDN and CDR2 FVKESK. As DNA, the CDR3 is TGTGCCAGCAGAGGGTTTCCAGCAGGCGAGCAGTACTTC. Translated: CASRGFPAGEQYF. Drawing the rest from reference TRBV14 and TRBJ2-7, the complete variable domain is EAGVTQFPSHSVIEKGQTVTLRCDPISGHDNLYWYRRVMGKEIKFLLHFVKESKQDESGMPNNRFLAERTGGTYSTLKVQPAELEDSGVYFCASRGFPAGEQYFGPGTRLTVT.

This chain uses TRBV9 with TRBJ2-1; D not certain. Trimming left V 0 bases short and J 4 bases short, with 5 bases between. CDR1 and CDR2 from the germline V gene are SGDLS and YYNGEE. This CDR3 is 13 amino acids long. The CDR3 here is CASSVGAYNEQFF. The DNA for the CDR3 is TGTGCCAGCAGCGTAGGGGCATACAATGAGCAGTTCTTC.

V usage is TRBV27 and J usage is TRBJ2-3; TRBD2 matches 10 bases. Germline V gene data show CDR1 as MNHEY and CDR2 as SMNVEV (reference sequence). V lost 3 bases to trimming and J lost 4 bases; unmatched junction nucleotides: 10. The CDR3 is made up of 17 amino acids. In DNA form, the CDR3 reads TGTGCCAGCAGTTTCCTAGTGGCTAGCGGGAGAGCAGATACGCAGTATTTT. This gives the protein CASSFLVASGRADTQYF.

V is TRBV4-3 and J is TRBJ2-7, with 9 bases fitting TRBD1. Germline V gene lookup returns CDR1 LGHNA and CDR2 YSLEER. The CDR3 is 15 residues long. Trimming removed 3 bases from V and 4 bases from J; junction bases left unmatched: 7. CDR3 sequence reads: CASSQTGTGLYEQYF. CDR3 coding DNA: TGCGCCAGCAGCCAGACGGGGACAGGGCTTTACGAGCAGTACTTC.

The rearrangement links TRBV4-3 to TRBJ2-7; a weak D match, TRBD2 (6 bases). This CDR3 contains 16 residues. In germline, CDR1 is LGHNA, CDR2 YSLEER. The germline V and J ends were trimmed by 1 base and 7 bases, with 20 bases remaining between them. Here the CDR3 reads CASSQGRGTTLREQYF. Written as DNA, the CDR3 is TGCGCCAGCAGCCAAGGCCGCGGGACCACCCTAAGGGAGCAGTACTTC.

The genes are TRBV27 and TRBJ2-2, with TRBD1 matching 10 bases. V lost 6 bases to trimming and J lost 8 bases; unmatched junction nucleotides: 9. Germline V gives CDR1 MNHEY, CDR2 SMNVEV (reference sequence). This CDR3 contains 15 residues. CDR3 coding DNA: TGTGCCAGCAGGCGAATGACAGGGGGCGGAGGGGAGCTGTTTTTT. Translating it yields CASRRMTGGGGELFF.

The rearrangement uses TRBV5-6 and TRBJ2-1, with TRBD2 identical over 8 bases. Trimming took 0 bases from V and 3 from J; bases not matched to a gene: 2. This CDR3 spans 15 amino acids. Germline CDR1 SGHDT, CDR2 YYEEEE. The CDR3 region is CASSLGSGSYNEQFF. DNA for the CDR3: TGTGCCAGCAGCTTGGGGAGCGGGAGCTACAATGAGCAGTTCTTC. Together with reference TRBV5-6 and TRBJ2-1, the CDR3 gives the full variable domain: DAGVTQSPTHLIKTRGQQVTLRCSPKSGHDTVSWYQQALGQGPQFIFQYYEEEERQRGNFPDRFSGHQFPNYSSELNVNALLLGDSALYLCASSLGSGSYNEQFFGPGTRLTVL.

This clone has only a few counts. The CDR3 nucleotides are TGTGCCAGCAGCTTGGACACCTACGAGCAGTACTTC. It is translated as CASSLDTYEQYF. This chain connects TRBV5-4 to TRBJ2-7, with D unresolved. V was clipped by 0 bases and J by 2 bases, with 3 bases between them. From germline, CDR1 is SGHNT and CDR2 YYREEE (reference sequence). The CDR3 consists of 12 residues.

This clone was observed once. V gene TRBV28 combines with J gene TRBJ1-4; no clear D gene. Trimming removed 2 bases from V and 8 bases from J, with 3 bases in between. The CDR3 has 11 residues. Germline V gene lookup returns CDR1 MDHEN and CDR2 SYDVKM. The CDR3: CASSLGEKLFF. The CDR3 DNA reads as TGTGCCAGCAGTTTAGGGGAAAAACTGTTTTTT.

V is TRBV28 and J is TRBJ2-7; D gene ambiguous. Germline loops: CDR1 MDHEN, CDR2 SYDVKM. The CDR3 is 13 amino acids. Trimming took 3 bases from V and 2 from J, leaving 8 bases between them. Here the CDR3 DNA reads TGTGCCAGCAGTTTGCAGGTCACCTACGAGCAGTACTTC. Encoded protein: CASSLQVTYEQYF. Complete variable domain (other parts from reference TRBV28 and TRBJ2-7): DVKVTQSSRYLVKRTGEKVFLECVQDMDHENMFWYRQDPGLGLRLIYFSYDVKMKEKGDIPEGYSVSREKKERFSLILESASTNQTSMYLCASSLQVTYEQYFGPGTRLTVT.

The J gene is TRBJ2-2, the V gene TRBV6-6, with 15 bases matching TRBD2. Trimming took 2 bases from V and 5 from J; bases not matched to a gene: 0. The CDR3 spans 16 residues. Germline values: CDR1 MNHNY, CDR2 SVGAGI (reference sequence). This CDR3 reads CASSYGLAGGTGELFF. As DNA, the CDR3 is TGTGCCAGCAGTTACGGACTAGCGGGAGGGACCGGGGAGCTGTTTTTT.

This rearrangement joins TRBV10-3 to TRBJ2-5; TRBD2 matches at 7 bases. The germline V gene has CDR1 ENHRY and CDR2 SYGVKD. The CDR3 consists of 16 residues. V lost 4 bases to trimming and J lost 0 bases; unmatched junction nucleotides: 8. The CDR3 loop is CAISGSRDYHQETQYF. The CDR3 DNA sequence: TGTGCCATCAGTGGGTCCCGGGACTACCACCAAGAGACCCAGTACTTC.

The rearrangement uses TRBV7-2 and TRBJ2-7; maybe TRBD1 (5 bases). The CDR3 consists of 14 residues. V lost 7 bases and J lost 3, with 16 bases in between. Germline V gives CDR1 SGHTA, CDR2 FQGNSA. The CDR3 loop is CASTSGPAYYEQYF. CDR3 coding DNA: TGTGCCAGCACCTCAGGGCCAGCCTACTACGAGCAGTACTTC.

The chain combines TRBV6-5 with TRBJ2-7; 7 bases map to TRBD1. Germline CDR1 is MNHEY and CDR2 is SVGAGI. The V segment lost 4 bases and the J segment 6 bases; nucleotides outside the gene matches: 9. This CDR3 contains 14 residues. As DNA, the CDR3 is TGTGCCAGCAGTTGGATAGAGGGGGCCTCCGAGCAGTACTTC. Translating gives CASSWIEGASEQYF.

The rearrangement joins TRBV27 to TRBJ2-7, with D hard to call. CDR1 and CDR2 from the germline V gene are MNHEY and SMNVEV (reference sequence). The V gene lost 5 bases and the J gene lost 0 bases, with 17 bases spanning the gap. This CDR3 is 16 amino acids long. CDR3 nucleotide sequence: TGTGCCAGCAGTCCTTCGTGGGCGGCTAGCTCCTACGAGCAGTACTTC. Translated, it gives CASSPSWAASSYEQYF.

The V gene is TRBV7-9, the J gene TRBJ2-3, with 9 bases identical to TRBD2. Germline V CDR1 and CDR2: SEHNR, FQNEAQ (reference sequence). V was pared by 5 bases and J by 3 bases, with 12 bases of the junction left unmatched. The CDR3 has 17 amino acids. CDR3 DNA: TGTGCCAGCAGCCCCCTCGGCGGGAGGGCCTTAACAGATACGCAGTATTTT. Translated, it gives CASSPLGGRALTDTQYF.

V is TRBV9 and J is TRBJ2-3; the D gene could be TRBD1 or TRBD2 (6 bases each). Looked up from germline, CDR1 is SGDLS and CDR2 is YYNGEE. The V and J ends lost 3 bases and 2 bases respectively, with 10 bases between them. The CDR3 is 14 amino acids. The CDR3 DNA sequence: TGTGCCAGCAGCGGGGGGGACAACACAGATACGCAGTATTTT. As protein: CASSGGDNTDTQYF.

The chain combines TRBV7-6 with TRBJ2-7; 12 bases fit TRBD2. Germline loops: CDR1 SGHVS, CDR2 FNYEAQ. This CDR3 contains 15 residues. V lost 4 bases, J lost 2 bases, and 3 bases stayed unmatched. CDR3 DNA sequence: TGTGCCAGCAGCTCGACTAGCGGGAGTACCTACGAGCAGTACTTC. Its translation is CASSSTSGSTYEQYF.

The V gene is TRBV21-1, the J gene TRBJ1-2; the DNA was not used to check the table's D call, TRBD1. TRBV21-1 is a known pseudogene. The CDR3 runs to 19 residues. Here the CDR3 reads CASSKNKDTTASTLYGYTF. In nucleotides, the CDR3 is TGTGCCAGCAGCAAAAACAAGGACACGACAGCATCAACCTTGTATGGCTACACCTTC.

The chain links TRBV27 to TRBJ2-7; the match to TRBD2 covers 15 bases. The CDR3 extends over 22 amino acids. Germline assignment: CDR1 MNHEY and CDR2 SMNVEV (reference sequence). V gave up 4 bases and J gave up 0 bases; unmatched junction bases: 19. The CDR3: CASSSTPPHGTSGRSNSYEQYF. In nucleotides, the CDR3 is TGTGCCAGCAGTTCGACCCCGCCCCACGGGACTAGCGGGAGGTCTAACTCCTACGAGCAGTACTTC.